This T cell receptor (beta chain) was found in a study of blood T cell repertoires in COVID-19. This CDR3 region has 15 residues. V lost 5 bases to trimming and J lost 2 bases; unmatched junction nucleotides: 6. In germline, CDR1 is SGHAT, CDR2 FQNNGV. Clones were read by immunoSEQ multiplex PCR, and TCRdb kept only the in-frame ones, dropping some. Among a few hundred thousand clones, approximately 88% were seen once, and the ten largest hold 1.5% to 2%. This sequence joins TRBV11-2 and TRBJ2-7, with TRBD1 matching over 10 bases. The sequence derives from a woman in her 30s with COVID-19, enrolled during active disease. Sequencing was carried out using peripheral blood. CDR3 in DNA: TGTGCCAGCAGCCCCGGGACAGGGGCCCCCTACGAGCAGTACGTC. This codes for CASSPGTGAPYEQYV.